These 17 T cell receptor beta chains came from one sample sequenced in a study of blood T cell repertoires in COVID-19. Sequencing used immunoSEQ multiplex PCR; TCRdb keeps in-frame clones, though not all of them. In the table there are approximately 110,000 clones, 65% to 80% of which are singletons. The sample comprised peripheral blood. Receptors originate from a human donor with acute or convalescent COVID-19. The donor label of this sample is uncertain.

This chain joins TRBV30 and TRBJ1-6, with a tentative D call TRBD1 (5 bases). This CDR3 region has 16 residues. V lost 1 base, J lost 7 bases, and 17 bases lay in between. Germline assignment: CDR1 GTSNPN and CDR2 SVGIG (reference sequence). This chain's CDR3 is CAWSAPLSGKNSPLHF. The CDR3 bases are TGTGCCTGGAGTGCCCCCTTATCAGGGAAGAATTCACCCCTCCACTTT.

This clone was seen just once. This chain connects TRBV4-1 to TRBJ2-5; TRBD2 aligns across 9 bases. CDR1 MGHRA and CDR2 YSYEKL come from the germline V gene. Germline trimming cut 1 base from V and 2 bases from J; bases unmatched to any gene: 8. The CDR3 length is 17 residues. The DNA for the CDR3 is TGCGCCAGCAGCCAAGGGGAAGGGACTAGCCCGCAAGAGACCCAGTACTTC. It codes for CASSQGEGTSPQETQYF.

The chain recombines TRBV18 with TRBJ2-7; TRBD2 might be the D (6 bases). Germline CDR1 and CDR2: KGHSH and LQKENI. Trimming shortened V by 3 bases and J by 7 bases, and 13 bases separated the two germline ends. The CDR3 contains 13 residues. CDR3 in amino acids: CASSPGLLGEQYF. The CDR3 DNA sequence: TGTGCCAGCTCACCGGGACTTTTGGGGGAGCAGTACTTC.

The V gene is TRBV5-1, the J gene TRBJ2-2, with 10 bases matching TRBD2. The CDR3 runs 16 residues. Germline V gene data show CDR1 as SGHRS and CDR2 as YFSETQ. With 1 base clipped from V and 4 bases from J, the junction kept 4 bases outside the gene matches. The CDR3 reads CASSLSSGGATGELFF. The CDR3 nucleotides are TGCGCCAGCAGCTTGTCGAGCGGGGGGGCCACCGGGGAGCTGTTTTTT.

The chain couples TRBV7-3 to TRBJ2-7; 7 nucleotides line up with TRBD1. This CDR3 comprises 13 residues. Germline values: CDR1 SGHTA, CDR2 FQGTGA. V was pared by 6 bases and J by 3 bases, with 5 bases of the junction left unmatched. CDR3 DNA sequence: TGTGCCAGCAGTCGCTGGACAGGCTACGAGCAGTACTTC. Its protein product is CASSRWTGYEQYF.

This chain uses TRBV5-6 with TRBJ1-2, with 7 bases lining up with TRBD1. The CDR3 runs 14 residues. The germline CDR1 and CDR2 sequences are SGHDT and YYEEEE. J gave up 4 bases and V 4 bases, and 7 bases lay outside the gene matches. For the CDR3, the DNA is TGTGCCAGCAGCCGAGACAGGGTCAGCTATGGCTACACCTTC. It yields the protein CASSRDRVSYGYTF.

The rearrangement links TRBV5-4 to TRBJ1-2; D gene ambiguous. Per germline, CDR1 SGHNT and CDR2 YYREEE (reference sequence). This CDR3 is 14 amino acids long. The germline V and J ends were trimmed by 0 bases and 8 bases, with 14 bases remaining between them. The DNA for the CDR3 is TGTGCCAGCAGCTTGGCCCTGACCAGGAGGGGCTACACCTTC. Protein sequence: CASSLALTRRGYTF.

This sequence joins TRBV9 and TRBJ1-6; perhaps TRBD1 as D (6 bases). Germline V gives CDR1 SGDLS, CDR2 YYNGEE. The CDR3 is 15 amino acids. V was pared by 0 bases and J by 5 bases, with 9 bases between. CDR3 sequence reads: CASSVGTDNNSPLHF. The CDR3 coding sequence is TGTGCCAGCAGCGTAGGGACAGATAATAATTCACCCCTCCACTTT.

The gene calls are TRBV7-9 and TRBJ2-1; TRBD1 agrees at 7 bases. Looked up from germline, CDR1 is SEHNR and CDR2 is FQNEAQ (reference sequence). The CDR3 length is 14 residues. V gave up 7 bases and J gave up 1 base; unmatched junction bases: 4. CDR3 sequence (DNA): TGTGCCAGCACTTTGGGACAGTCCTACAATGAGCAGTTCTTC. Its translation is CASTLGQSYNEQFF.

The chain employs TRBV19 and TRBJ2-5; TRBD1 matches 7 bases. Unmatched junction bases numbered 7, after V lost 5 bases and J lost 1 base. CDR1 and CDR2 (germline): LNHDA, SQIVND (reference sequence). This CDR3 comprises 15 residues. The CDR3 region has the DNA TGTGCCAGTAGTGCCCGACGGGACAGCCAAGAGACCCAGTACTTC. Its translation: CASSARRDSQETQYF.

The count of this clone is one. V usage is TRBV5-6 and J usage is TRBJ2-5; 13 bases map to TRBD2. V dropped 4 bases and J dropped 1; count of bases not matched to a gene: 4. The CDR3 is 16 amino acids. Germline V lookup: CDR1 SGHDT, CDR2 YYEEEE. The CDR3 sequence: CASSVTSGGAQETQYF. The CDR3 coding sequence is TGTGCCAGCAGCGTAACTAGCGGGGGGGCCCAAGAGACCCAGTACTTC.

This chain uses TRBV11-2 with TRBJ2-3; 9 positions match TRBD2. Germline V gene sequence: CDR1 SGHAT, CDR2 FQNNGV. The CDR3 is 17 residues long. V lost 5 bases and J lost 4; bases outside the gene matches: 13. Written as DNA, the CDR3 is TGTGCCAGCAGCGCCACACCGGGACTAGCAAGGGCAGATACGCAGTATTTT. Protein product: CASSATPGLARADTQYF.

The chain joins TRBV18 to TRBJ2-7; 8 bases fit TRBD1. J was trimmed by 0 bases and V by 6 bases; bases with no gene match: 1. Germline CDR1 KGHSH, CDR2 LQKENI. CDR3 length equals 13 residues. CDR3 residues: CASSDRVSYEQYF. The CDR3, as DNA: TGTGCCAGCTCGGACAGGGTCTCCTACGAGCAGTACTTC.

The genes are TRBV9 and TRBJ1-4; TRBD1 agrees at 7 bases. CDR1 and CDR2 from the germline V gene are SGDLS and YYNGEE. After removal of 0 bases from V and 7 bases from J, the junction contained 6 bases not matched to a gene. The CDR3 covers 15 residues. The CDR3 reads CASSVGAGGVEKLFF. The CDR3 DNA reads as TGTGCCAGCAGCGTAGGGGCAGGGGGAGTTGAAAAACTGTTTTTT.

V is TRBV5-1 and J is TRBJ2-3; D may be TRBD2 (6 bases). Germline V CDR1 and CDR2: SGHRS, YFSETQ. The CDR3 consists of 14 residues. V lost 3 bases and J 4 bases, leaving 12 bases between the germline ends. The CDR3 DNA follows: TGCGCCAGCAGCTCGGGGGTAGCGGCAGATACGCAGTATTTT. Protein product: CASSSGVAADTQYF.

The V gene is TRBV4-1, the J gene TRBJ1-3; D gene ambiguous. V was clipped by 6 bases and J by 4 bases, with 13 bases between them. The CDR3 consists of 14 residues. Germline lookup yields CDR1 MGHRA and CDR2 YSYEKL. The CDR3 nucleotides are TGCGCCAGCAGTCCCTCAGGCACGGGAAACACCATATATTTT. Protein sequence: CASSPSGTGNTIYF.

This clone has just a few counts. This chain uses TRBV27 with TRBJ1-2; a possible D gene is TRBD1 (6 bases). The CDR3 contains 14 residues. V was trimmed by 5 bases and J by 5 bases, leaving 15 bases between them. CDR1 is MNHEY, CDR2 SMNVEV, per germline (reference sequence). CDR3 residues: CASSRTGIGYGYTF. CDR3 in DNA: TGTGCCAGCAGTCGTACAGGGATCGGGTATGGCTACACCTTC.